The 29 T cell receptor beta chains reported below all come from one sample, sequenced in a study of T cell repertoires in cytomegalovirus infection. TCRdb re-called the reads with MiXCR, one entry per CDR3 protein. Of under 600,000 distinct CDR3 sequences in the sample, more than 15% were seen once. The sample consisted of CD8+ T cells from PBMCs. These receptors were taken from a human donor in good health (CMV status not recorded). Some clones in this sample may be carry-over from other donors' samples.

The V and J genes are TRBV28 and TRBJ2-5; tentative D call: TRBD1 (6 bases). Between the trimmed V and J ends, which lost 5 bases and 2 bases, there was a span of 15 bases. Germline CDR1 MDHEN, CDR2 SYDVKM. The length of the CDR3 is 15 residues. In DNA form, the CDR3 reads TGTGCCAGCAGTCCATTTTCCGGGACACAAGAGACCCAGTACTTC. Translating gives CASSPFSGTQETQYF. Full variable domain (outside the CDR3, taken from reference TRBV28 and TRBJ2-5): DVKVTQSSRYLVKRTGEKVFLECVQDMDHENMFWYRQDPGLGLRLIYFSYDVKMKEKGDIPEGYSVSREKKERFSLILESASTNQTSMYLCASSPFSGTQETQYFGPGTRLLVL.

This chain connects TRBV5-8 to TRBJ1-4, with TRBD1 identical over 8 bases. Germline CDR1 reads SGHTS; CDR2 reads YDEGEE. The length of the CDR3 is 15 residues. Trimming at V came to 4 bases and at J to 7 bases, leaving 9 bases not matched to a gene. The CDR3 sequence: CASSGETGVLEKLFF. The CDR3 nucleotides read TGTGCCAGCAGCGGCGAGACAGGGGTTCTTGAAAAACTGTTTTTT.

Ten or more counts support this clonotype. The J gene is TRBJ2-2, the V gene TRBV7-6; D gene unclear. The V end lost 2 bases, the J end lost 7 bases, and 20 bases lay between the germline ends. Germline V CDR1 and CDR2: SGHVS, FNYEAQ. The CDR3 is made up of 17 amino acids. CDR3 region: CASSLFVGREFGGELFF. The DNA for the CDR3 is TGTGCCAGCAGCTTATTCGTAGGTCGAGAGTTCGGCGGGGAGCTGTTTTTT.

This clonotype was counted between two and nine times. The V call is TRBV5-4, the J call TRBJ2-5; 7 bases align to TRBD2. The CDR3 runs 18 residues. With V trimmed by 0 bases and J by 5 bases, 16 bases remained unmatched. Germline V gene lookup returns CDR1 SGHNT and CDR2 YYREEE (reference sequence). CDR3 coding DNA: TGTGCCAGCAGCTTGGACTCCCAGCAGCGAGCGGGGTTGGAGACCCAGTACTTC. This sequence encodes CASSLDSQQRAGLETQYF.

Ten or more counts support this clonotype. This sequence joins TRBV19 and TRBJ2-5; 7 bases line up with TRBD1. The J segment lost 3 bases and the V segment lost 7 bases, leaving 5 bases of the junction unmatched. Germline loops: CDR1 LNHDA, CDR2 SQIVND (reference sequence). This CDR3 is 13 amino acids long. The CDR3 sequence is CASMRQGKETQYF. The CDR3 DNA follows: TGTGCCAGTATGAGACAGGGTAAAGAGACCCAGTACTTC.

This clonotype has ten or more counts. The chain carries TRBV12-3 or TRBV12-4 and TRBJ1-1; D might be TRBD1 (6 bases). The CDR3 consists of 15 residues. V gave up 6 bases and J gave up 0 bases, with 14 bases separating them. CDR3 DNA: TGTGCCAGCAGCCGCGACAGGTTTATGAACACTGAAGCTTTCTTT. Encoded protein: CASSRDRFMNTEAFF.

The V call is TRBV7-9, the J call TRBJ2-7, with D possibly matching TRBD1 (6 bases). Germline CDR1 reads SEHNR; CDR2 reads FQNEAQ (reference sequence). V gave up 5 bases and J gave up 2 bases, with 10 bases separating them. The CDR3 runs 13 residues. CDR3 in DNA: TGTGCCAGCAGCAAAACAGGGACCTACGAGCAGTACTTC. Its translation: CASSKTGTYEQYF. Full variable domain (rest looked up from reference TRBV7-9 and TRBJ2-7): DTGVSQNPRHKITKRGQNVTFRCDPISEHNRLYWYRQTLGQGPEFLTYFQNEAQLEKSRLLSDRFSAERPKGSFSTLEIQRTEQGDSAMYLCASSKTGTYEQYFGPGTRLTVT.

The chain is built from TRBV2 and TRBJ2-7, with no clear D. CDR1 SNHLY and CDR2 FYNNEI come from the germline V gene. CDR3 length: 13 residues. V gave up 4 bases and J gave up 2 bases, with 9 bases separating them. CDR3 coding DNA: TGTGCCAGCAGTGGGCGGCCTGCCTACGAGCAGTACTTC. Translating gives CASSGRPAYEQYF.

The chain uses TRBV28 and TRBJ1-6; D is unresolved. Trimming removed 3 bases from V and 9 bases from J, with 6 bases in between. Germline CDR1 MDHEN, CDR2 SYDVKM. The CDR3 loop spans 12 amino acids. CDR3 amino acids: CASSFPGSPLHF. The CDR3 DNA reads TGTGCCAGCAGTTTCCCGGGTTCACCCCTCCACTTT.

The chain is built from TRBV10-3 and TRBJ1-1, with D unclear. V was cut by 0 bases and J by 6 bases, with 17 bases left in between. The CDR3 covers 16 residues. Looked up from germline, CDR1 is ENHRY and CDR2 is SYGVKD. The CDR3 DNA is TGTGCCATCAGTGAGTCTGCCGCATCCCCTGGTCCTGAAGCTTTCTTT. Amino acid sequence: CAISESAASPGPEAFF.

Only a few counts were recorded for this clonotype. The chain has TRBV15 and TRBJ2-6, with D maybe TRBD2 (5 bases). The CDR3 contains 13 residues. The V and J ends lost 8 bases and 4 bases respectively, with 9 bases between them. CDR1 LNHNV and CDR2 YYDKDF come from the germline V gene (reference sequence). The CDR3 here is CATAAGGANVLTF. The CDR3, as DNA: TGTGCCACCGCGGCGGGCGGGGCCAACGTCCTGACTTTC.

This clonotype was seen many times. V is TRBV12-3 or TRBV12-4 and J is TRBJ2-1, with D unresolved. The V and J ends lost 4 bases and 3 bases respectively, with 16 bases between them. The CDR3 length is 16 residues. CDR3 amino acids: CASSSPRNYYYNEQFF. DNA for the CDR3: TGTGCCAGCAGTTCCCCACGGAACTACTACTACAATGAGCAGTTCTTC.

This clonotype was seen at least ten times. The J gene is TRBJ2-7, the V gene TRBV7-6; D ambiguous. With 4 bases removed from V and 5 bases from J, the gap between germline ends came to 12 bases. Germline lookup yields CDR1 SGHVS and CDR2 FNYEAQ. The CDR3 spans 13 residues. The CDR3 sequence is CASSSSPANEQYF. In DNA form, the CDR3 reads TGTGCCAGCAGCTCCAGCCCGGCGAACGAGCAGTACTTC.

This clonotype was counted a single time. One end of the junction does not line up with germline, which may come from a read error. The chain joins TRBV7-9 to TRBJ2-5, with 8 bases aligning to TRBD1. In germline, CDR1 is SEHNR, CDR2 FQNEAQ (reference sequence). CDR3 length: 15 amino acids. The CDR3 DNA reads TGTGCCAGAAGCCGCTCCATGACAGGGGAAGAGACCCCGTACTTC. Its translation: CARSRSMTGEETPYF.

CDR3 region: CSARVIGSGNTIYF. CDR3 nucleotide sequence: TGCAGTGCTAGAGTAATAGGGTCTGGAAACACCATATATTTT. V gene TRBV20-1 combines with J gene TRBJ1-3; D remains ambiguous. The CDR3 runs to 14 residues. Germline V gives CDR1 DFQATT, CDR2 SNEGSKA (reference sequence). With 1 base removed from V and 1 base from J, the gap between germline ends came to 8 bases.

This clonotype was detected ten times or more. This chain links TRBV7-2 with TRBJ2-1; 7 bases are shared with TRBD1. The V gene end was trimmed by 5 bases and the J gene end by 4 bases; junction bases not matched to a gene: 5. The CDR3 is 14 residues long. Germline V gene lookup returns CDR1 SGHTA and CDR2 FQGNSA. CDR3 protein: CASSVGQEYNEQFF. The CDR3 DNA sequence: TGTGCCAGCAGCGTTGGACAGGAGTACAATGAGCAGTTCTTC.

This chain joins TRBV28 and TRBJ1-6; D not resolved. The CDR3 covers 14 residues. V lost 6 bases, J lost 8 bases, and 14 bases lay in between. Germline V gene sequence: CDR1 MDHEN, CDR2 SYDVKM. The CDR3 region is CASRPQRADSPLHF. The CDR3 DNA follows: TGTGCCAGCAGGCCTCAAAGGGCGGATTCACCCCTCCACTTT.

This clonotype was seen just once. This sequence joins TRBV4-1 and TRBJ2-1; TRBD2 agrees at 9 bases. The V gene's germline CDR1 is MGHRA and CDR2 YSYEKL. J gave up 10 bases and V 5 bases, and 12 bases lay outside the gene matches. The CDR3 runs 15 residues. The CDR3 spells CASSYSGSFPGEQFF. The CDR3 DNA follows: TGCGCCAGCAGCTATAGCGGGAGTTTCCCCGGAGAGCAGTTCTTC.

This clonotype showed up just a few times. This sequence joins TRBV24-1 and TRBJ2-7, with 7 bases lining up with TRBD2. This CDR3 region has 13 residues. V lost 8 bases, J lost 1 base, and 4 bases stayed unmatched. The V gene's germline CDR1 is KGHDR and CDR2 SFDVKD. CDR3 residues: CATKAGDSYEQYF. CDR3 in DNA: TGTGCCACCAAGGCGGGAGATTCCTACGAGCAGTACTTC.

This clonotype turned up a few times. The V gene is TRBV7-9, the J gene TRBJ2-2, with D uncertain. The CDR3 is 15 amino acids. The germline V and J ends were trimmed by 6 bases and 2 bases, with 13 bases remaining between them. Germline CDR1 SEHNR, CDR2 FQNEAQ (reference sequence). The DNA for the CDR3 is TGTGCCAGCAGTCTAACAAGGACCAACACCGGGGAGCTGTTTTTT. Translated: CASSLTRTNTGELFF.

In this sample, this clonotype turned up many times. The chain carries TRBV28 and TRBJ1-2, with D perhaps TRBD1 (6 bases). This CDR3 contains 14 residues. Trimming cost V 5 bases and J 4 bases, with 14 bases left between them. The germline V gene encodes CDR1 MDHEN and CDR2 SYDVKM. CDR3 in DNA: TGTGCCAGCAGTCTCAACGGGGGCTCCTATGGCTACACCTTC. Its translation is CASSLNGGSYGYTF.

This clonotype showed up many times. The chain has TRBV7-6 and TRBJ1-1; 8 nucleotides align to TRBD1. The CDR3 loop spans 13 amino acids. The trim removed 5 bases at V and 8 bases at J, leaving 7 bases unmatched. Germline loops: CDR1 SGHVS, CDR2 FNYEAQ. CDR3: CASSEKTGGEAFF. CDR3 nucleotide sequence: TGTGCCAGCAGCGAGAAAACAGGGGGAGAAGCTTTCTTT.

This rearrangement joins TRBV28 to TRBJ2-2; D may be TRBD1 (6 bases). The ends were cut back, 7 bases at V and 4 bases at J, with 10 bases in the middle. This CDR3 spans 13 amino acids. Germline CDR1 reads MDHEN; CDR2 reads SYDVKM. The CDR3 loop is CASKLGGTGELFF. CDR3 nucleotides: TGTGCCAGCAAATTAGGGGGCACCGGGGAGCTGTTTTTT. The complete variable domain, with remaining parts taken from reference TRBV28 and TRBJ2-2, reads DVKVTQSSRYLVKRTGEKVFLECVQDMDHENMFWYRQDPGLGLRLIYFSYDVKMKEKGDIPEGYSVSREKKERFSLILESASTNQTSMYLCASKLGGTGELFFGEGSRLTVL.

This clonotype appeared a few times. CDR3 protein: CASSLVSGTGLMNEQFF. The CDR3 DNA follows: TGTGCCAGCAGCTTAGTTTCCGGGACAGGGCTGATGAATGAGCAGTTCTTC. This chain joins TRBV11-2 and TRBJ2-1, with 9 bases fitting TRBD1. Germline V gene data show CDR1 as SGHAT and CDR2 as FQNNGV. V trimming: 1 base; J trimming: 7 bases; junction bases outside the gene matches: 11. The CDR3 is 17 residues long. The entire variable domain, with the rest obtained from reference TRBV11-2 and TRBJ2-1, is as follows: EAGVAQSPRYKIIEKRQSVAFWCNPISGHATLYWYQQILGQGPKLLIQFQNNGVVDDSQLPKDRFSAERLKGVDSTLKIQPAKLEDSAVYLCASSLVSGTGLMNEQFFGPGTRLTVL.

This clonotype was seen repeatedly, ten times or more. V and J are TRBV7-6 and TRBJ2-1; D is uncertain. CDR3 length equals 13 residues. Germline assignment: CDR1 SGHVS and CDR2 FNYEAQ. With 4 bases removed from V and 2 bases from J, the gap between germline ends came to 6 bases. This CDR3 is CASSSAPYNEQFF. The DNA for the CDR3 is TGTGCCAGCAGCTCCGCCCCCTACAATGAGCAGTTCTTC. Full variable domain (outside the CDR3, taken from reference TRBV7-6 and TRBJ2-1): GAGVSQSPRYKVTKRGQDVALRCDPISGHVSLYWYRQALGQGPEFLTYFNYEAQQDKSGLPNDRFSAERPEGSISTLTIQRTEQRDSAMYRCASSSAPYNEQFFGPGTRLTVL.

This clonotype was picked up a small number of times. This chain uses TRBV7-9 with TRBJ1-2; TRBD1 aligns across 8 bases. V dropped 5 bases and J dropped 1; count of bases not matched to a gene: 9. CDR3 length: 16 amino acids. Germline CDR1 is SEHNR and CDR2 is FQNEAQ (reference sequence). In DNA form, the CDR3 reads TGTGCCAGCAGCAAAAAGGGGACAGGAGTTAACTATGGCTACACCTTC. Protein product: CASSKKGTGVNYGYTF.

The V and J genes are TRBV6-1 and TRBJ2-3; 10 positions match TRBD2. The germline V gene encodes CDR1 MNHNS and CDR2 SASEGT. The J segment lost 2 bases and the V segment lost 8 bases, leaving 7 bases of the junction unmatched. The length of the CDR3 is 15 residues. CDR3 DNA: TGTGCCAGCCGGGGGACTAGCGAATACACAGATACGCAGTATTTT. This translates into CASRGTSEYTDTQYF.

This clonotype occurred many times. The chain combines TRBV10-2 with TRBJ2-1, with 7 bases that match TRBD1. The CDR3 has 14 amino acids. V dropped 1 base and J dropped 7; count of bases not matched to a gene: 4. Germline CDR1 and CDR2: WSHSY and SAAADI. Here the CDR3 DNA reads TGCGCCAGCAGTGAGTATACCAGGGGGAATGAGCAGTTCTTC. Translating gives CASSEYTRGNEQFF.

This sequence joins TRBV12-3 or TRBV12-4 and TRBJ2-6; unclear D gene. V was cut by 3 bases and J by 0 bases, with 12 bases left in between. The length of the CDR3 is 17 residues. As DNA, the CDR3 is TGTGCCAGCAGTTTTTCTGACCCCAGCTCTGGGGCCAACGTCCTGACTTTC. Protein sequence: CASSFSDPSSGANVLTF.